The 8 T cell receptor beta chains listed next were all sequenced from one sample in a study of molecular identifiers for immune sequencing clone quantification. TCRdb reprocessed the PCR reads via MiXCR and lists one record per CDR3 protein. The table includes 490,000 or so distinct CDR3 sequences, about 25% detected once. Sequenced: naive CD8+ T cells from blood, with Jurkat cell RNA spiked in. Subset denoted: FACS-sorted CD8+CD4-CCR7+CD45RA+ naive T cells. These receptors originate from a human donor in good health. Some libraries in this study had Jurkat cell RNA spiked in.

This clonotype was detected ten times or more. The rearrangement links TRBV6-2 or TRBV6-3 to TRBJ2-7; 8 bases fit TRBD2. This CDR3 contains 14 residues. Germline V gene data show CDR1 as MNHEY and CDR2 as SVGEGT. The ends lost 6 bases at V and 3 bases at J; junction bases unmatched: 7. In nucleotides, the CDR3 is TGTGCCAGCAGCCCAAGCGGGAGCCACTACGAGCAGTACTTC. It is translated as CASSPSGSHYEQYF.

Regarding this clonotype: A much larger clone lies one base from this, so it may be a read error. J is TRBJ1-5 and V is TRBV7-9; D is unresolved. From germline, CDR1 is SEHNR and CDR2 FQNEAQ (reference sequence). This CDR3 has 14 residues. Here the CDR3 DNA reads TGTGCCAACAGCAAAGACGCTAGCAATCAGCCCCAGCATTTT. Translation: CANSKDASNQPQHF. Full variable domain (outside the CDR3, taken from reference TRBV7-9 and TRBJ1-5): DTGVSQNPRHKITKRGQNVTFRCDPISEHNRLYWYRQTLGQGPEFLTYFQNEAQLEKSRLLSDRFSAERPKGSFSTLEIQRTEQGDSAMYLCANSKDASNQPQHFGDGTRLSIL.

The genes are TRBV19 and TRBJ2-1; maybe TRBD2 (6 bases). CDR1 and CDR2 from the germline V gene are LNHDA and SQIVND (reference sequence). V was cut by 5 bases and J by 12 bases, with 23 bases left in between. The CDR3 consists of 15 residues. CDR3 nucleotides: TGTGCCAGTAGTGCCAACCCGGGGAGGACGAGTGGGCAGTTCTTC. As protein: CASSANPGRTSGQFF.

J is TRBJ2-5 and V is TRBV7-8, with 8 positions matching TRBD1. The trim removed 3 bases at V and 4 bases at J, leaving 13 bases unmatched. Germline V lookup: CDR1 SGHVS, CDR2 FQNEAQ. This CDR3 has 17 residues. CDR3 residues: CASSFGIDGTGPETQYF. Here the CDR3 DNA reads TGTGCCAGCAGCTTCGGAATTGACGGGACAGGACCAGAGACCCAGTACTTC.

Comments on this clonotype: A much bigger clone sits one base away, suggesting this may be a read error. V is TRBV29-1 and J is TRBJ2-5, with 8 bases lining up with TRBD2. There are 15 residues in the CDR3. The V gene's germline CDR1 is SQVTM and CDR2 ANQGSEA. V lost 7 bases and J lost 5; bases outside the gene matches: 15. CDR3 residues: CSANGLARSSETQYF. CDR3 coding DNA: TGCAGCGCTAACGGACTAGCAAGATCGTCCGAGACCCAGTACTTC. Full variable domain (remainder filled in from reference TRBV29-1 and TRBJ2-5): SAVISQKPSRDICQRGTSLTIQCQVDSQVTMMFWYRQQPGQSLTLIATANQGSEATYESGFVIDKFPISRPNLTFSTLTVSNMSPEDSSIYLCSANGLARSSETQYFGPGTRLLVL.

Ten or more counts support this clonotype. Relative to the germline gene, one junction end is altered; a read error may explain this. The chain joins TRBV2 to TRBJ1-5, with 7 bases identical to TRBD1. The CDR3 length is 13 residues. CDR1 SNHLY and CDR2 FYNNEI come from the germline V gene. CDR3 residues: CASREGGGQPQHF. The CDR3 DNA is TGTGCCAGCAGAGAAGGGGGCGGACAGCCCCAGCATTTT. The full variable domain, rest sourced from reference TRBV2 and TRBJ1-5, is EPEVTQTPSHQVTQMGQEVILRCVPISNHLYFYWYRQILGQKVEFLVSFYNNEISEKSEIFDDQFSVERPDGSNFTLKIRSTKLEDSAMYFCASREGGGQPQHFGDGTRLSIL.

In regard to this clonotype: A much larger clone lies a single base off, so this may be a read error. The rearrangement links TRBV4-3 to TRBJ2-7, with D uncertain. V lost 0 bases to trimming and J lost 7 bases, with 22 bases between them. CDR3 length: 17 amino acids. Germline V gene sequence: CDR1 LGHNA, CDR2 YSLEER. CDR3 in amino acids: CASSQDARGATSDEQYF. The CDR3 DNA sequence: TGCGCCAGCAGCCAAGATGCGAGAGGCGCCACATCGGATGAGCAGTACTTC.

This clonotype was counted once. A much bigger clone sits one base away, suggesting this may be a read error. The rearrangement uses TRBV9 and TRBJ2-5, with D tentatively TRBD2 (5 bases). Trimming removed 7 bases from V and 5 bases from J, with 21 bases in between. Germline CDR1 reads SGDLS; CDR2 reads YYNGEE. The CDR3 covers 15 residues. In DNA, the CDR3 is TGTGCCAGCGGCTTGATGGGGAGTCTCGCCGAGACCCAGTACTTC. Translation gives CASGLMGSLAETQYF.